The source of this TCR beta chain is a study of response to subunit inactivated influenza vaccine (dated by TCRdb to between 2018 and 2020). Context from the whole study: Deep quantitative profiling of the T cell receptor repertoire was used in the study to follow responses to a trivalent subunit inactivated influenza vaccine. What the study reported, not specific to this receptor: It was suggested by the authors that each seasonal influenza vaccination may recruit only a limited number of new T cells.

This clonotype was found a few times. This clone's antigen is unknown. No base-level quality is on record; no much larger clone is a single base apart. CDR1 and CDR2 (SEHNR, FQNEAQ) derive from the germline V gene (reference sequence). The CDR3 has 15 amino acids, counting the end cysteine and phenylalanine. Here the CDR3 DNA is all that survives: 45 bases in frame from base 1. V is trimmed back by 0 bases and J by 3 bases, and the junction contains 4 bases that no gene match accounts for. Library construction relied on RT-PCR. TCRdb lists the instrument as Illumina HiSeq 2500. TCRdb ran its own pipeline on the public reads, namely fastp trimming at Q25 and MiXCR clone calling, and kept in-frame beta chains. Every CDR3 protein is listed once, alongside the most common genes and DNA of its rows. Here the sample has 400,000 to 650,000 distinct CDR3 sequences; 6.5% to 8% occur a single time. The top ten clones comprise around 14% of the sample.

The material sequenced was PBMCs from blood, taken less than 30 months after vaccination. The clonotype comes from a man aged 45 to 75 who received an inactivated influenza vaccine. Donor details come from another sample of the same person, matched by shared clones. The sequence links TRBV7-9 to TRBJ2-5, with 7 central nucleotides matching TRBD1. The CDR3 in this case is CASSLAGTAKETQYF. The nucleotide sequence reads TGTGCCAGCAGCTTAGCAGGGACAGCTAAAGAGACCCAGTACTTC.